This T cell receptor beta chain appears in the sequencing data of a study of control samples from healthy donors and cancer patients. The method was immunoSEQ multiplex PCR; TCRdb's version includes in-frame clones alone and lacks a portion of them. The table has about 130,000 clones, about nine tenths seen once. The CDR3 is 14 residues long. CDR1 and CDR2 (germline): SGHRS, YFSETQ. V shed 0 bases, J shed 7 bases, and the junction held 2 bases outside the gene matches. The sequenced material came from blood. This TCR was recovered from a man in his late teens or twenties in good health. This chain uses TRBV5-1 with TRBJ2-1; 9 nucleotides line up with TRBD1. CDR3 region: CASSLDRGRNEQFF. In nucleotides, the CDR3 is TGCGCCAGCAGCTTGGACAGGGGGCGGAATGAGCAGTTCTTC.